The 6 T cell receptor beta chains presented below share a single source sample, sequenced in a study of CD8+CD57+ T cells in acquired aplastic anemia. TCR beta VDJ and CDR3 were profiled, and genomic DNA was the template. TCRdb recomputed calls from the reads with MiXCR, one row per CDR3 protein. The sample yields under 350,000 distinct CDR3 sequences, roughly 61% seen once. Individuals selected for sequencing had exhibited CD8+CD57+ cell expansion on flow cytometry. The specimen was sorted CD4+, CD8+, or CD8+CD57+ T cells (not recorded which) from PBMCs. The source of these receptors is a human donor with aplastic anemia.

This clonotype has just one count. The CDR3 protein is CASSSRQGATDTQYF. The DNA for the CDR3 is TGTGCCAGCAGCTCAAGACAGGGGGCAACAGATACGCAGTATTTT. V is TRBV11-2 and J is TRBJ2-3, with 10 bases matching TRBD1. J was trimmed by 3 bases and V by 4 bases; bases with no gene match: 4. Germline V gene data show CDR1 as SGHAT and CDR2 as FQNNGV. CDR3 length: 15 residues.

J is TRBJ2-5 and V is TRBV19; D remains ambiguous. Germline V gene lookup returns CDR1 LNHDA and CDR2 SQIVND (reference sequence). The V gene lost 4 bases and the J gene lost 1 base, with 13 bases spanning the gap. This CDR3 contains 15 residues. Here the CDR3 reads CASSSLGLLQETQYF. The CDR3 nucleotides are TGTGCCAGTAGTAGTTTAGGGCTGCTCCAAGAGACCCAGTACTTC.

There are many counts of this clonotype. V usage is TRBV5-1 and J usage is TRBJ2-7; tentatively, D is TRBD1 (5 bases). The CDR3 is 15 residues long. Germline V lookup: CDR1 SGHRS, CDR2 YFSETQ. Trimming cost V 1 base and J 3 bases, with 14 bases left between them. The CDR3 is CASSLIRVEDYEQYF. CDR3 in DNA: TGCGCCAGCAGCTTGATCAGGGTTGAAGACTACGAGCAGTACTTC.

This clonotype was detected only once. Here the CDR3 DNA reads TGTGCCAGCAGTGCCTCAGGGGGCTTTGATGAGCAGTTCTTC. Translated, it gives CASSASGGFDEQFF. J is TRBJ2-1 and V is TRBV6-5; the match to TRBD1 covers 8 bases. Germline loops: CDR1 MNHEY, CDR2 SVGAGI. The V gene end was trimmed by 5 bases and the J gene end by 8 bases; junction bases not matched to a gene: 8. CDR3 size: 14 residues.

The chain recombines TRBV2 with TRBJ2-7; D uncertain. Germline V lookup: CDR1 SNHLY, CDR2 FYNNEI. The CDR3 is 12 amino acids. With 3 bases removed from V and 7 bases from J, the gap between germline ends came to 10 bases. CDR3: CASSDFLGEQYF. Written as DNA, the CDR3 is TGTGCCAGCAGTGACTTCTTGGGGGAGCAGTACTTC.

This clonotype was seen once. V is TRBV2 and J is TRBJ1-4, with D tentatively TRBD1 (6 bases). Germline V gives CDR1 SNHLY, CDR2 FYNNEI. This CDR3 comprises 14 residues. Trimming removed 7 bases at V and 5 bases at J, with 14 bases between. The CDR3 protein is CASKLGGGNEKLFF. In nucleotides, the CDR3 is TGTGCCAGCAAGTTAGGGGGAGGGAATGAAAAACTGTTTTTT.